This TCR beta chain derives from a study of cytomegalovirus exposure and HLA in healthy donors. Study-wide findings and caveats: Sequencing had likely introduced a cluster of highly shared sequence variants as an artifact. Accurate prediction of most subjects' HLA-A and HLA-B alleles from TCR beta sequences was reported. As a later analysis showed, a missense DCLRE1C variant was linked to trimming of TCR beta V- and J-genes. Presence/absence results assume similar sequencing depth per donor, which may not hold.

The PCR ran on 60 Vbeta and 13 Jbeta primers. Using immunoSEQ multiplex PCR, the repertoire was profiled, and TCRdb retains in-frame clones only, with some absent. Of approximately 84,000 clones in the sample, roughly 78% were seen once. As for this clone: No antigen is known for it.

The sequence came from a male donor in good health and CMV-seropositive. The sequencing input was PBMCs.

Here the CDR3 DNA reads TGTGCCAGCAGAGATCTAGCGGGAGGAGCCTACGAGCAGTACTTC. This encodes CASRDLAGGAYEQYF. The rearrangement joins TRBV11-1 to TRBJ2-5; 11 bases are a match to TRBD2. TRBJ2-7 matches the DNA end more closely, so the J call is doubtful. This CDR3 comprises 15 residues. Germline loops: CDR1 SGHAT, CDR2 FQDESV (reference sequence).